These T cell receptor beta chains were read from a single sample in a study of CD8 T cells in Susac syndrome. Using its own MiXCR run on the immunoSEQ multiplex PCR reads, TCRdb lists one record per CDR3 protein. This sample yields fewer than 85,000 distinct CDR3 sequences, of which approximately 95% are seen a single time; about 0.45% belongs to the top ten. Sequencing used CD8+ T cells from PBMCs. These receptors were collected from a human donor with Susac syndrome. The CDR3 runs from the conserved cysteine through the conserved F or W. The order of the fields is clone size, D gene, V gene, J gene, CDR3 DNA, CDR3 protein. The D gene is left open where the match is weak. Size values are once, few and many counts, or a class for expanded clones, and some rows have none.

-,TRBD2,TRBV2,TRBJ2-5,TGTGCCAGCAGACGTCCCGGGACTACCGGGGGGGAGACCCAGTACTTC,CASRRPGTTGGETQYF
-,TRBD1,TRBV12-5,TRBJ2-1,TGTGCTAGTGGTTTGGTACTAGGGACAGGGGGCTACGAAGGGAATGAGCAGTTCTTC,CASGLVLGTGGYEGNEQFF
-,-,TRBV12-3/TRBV12-4,TRBJ2-1,TGTGCCAGCAGTCTCCCGGGACCGAGCTCCTACAATGAGCAGTTCTTC,CASSLPGPSSYNEQFF
-,-,TRBV13,TRBJ2-5,TGTGCCAGCAGCGCAGGTCTTGACAGCCGGGAGACCCAGTACTTC,CASSAGLDSRETQYF
-,-,TRBV20-1,TRBJ2-7,TGCAGTGCCGAGACGGGTGAATACGAGCAGTACTTC,CSAETGEYEQYF
-,TRBD2,TRBV4-2,TRBJ2-7,TGTGCCAGCAGCCAAGAAGGTAGCGGGGACTACGAGCAGTACTTC,CASSQEGSGDYEQYF
-,-,TRBV5-6,TRBJ2-2,TGTGCCAGCAGCTTGGGGTCCTCCAGGGAGCTGTTTTTT,CASSLGSSRELFF
once,-,TRBV4-2,TRBJ2-7,TGTGCCAGCAGCCAAGAAGGTCTAGGGTACGAGCAGTACTTC,CASSQEGLGYEQYF
-,TRBD1,TRBV19,TRBJ1-1,TGTGCCAGTAGTTGGCAGGGGGCCGGCACTGAAGCTTTCTTT,CASSWQGAGTEAFF
-,TRBD2,TRBV15,TRBJ2-1,TGTGCCACCAGCAGGAGACTAGCGGGAGTTAGGGATGAGCAGTTCTTC,CATSRRLAGVRDEQFF
-,-,TRBV15,TRBJ2-5,TGTGCCACCAGCAGTACTCAACCTAACCAAGAGACCCAGTACTTC,CATSSTQPNQETQYF
-,-,TRBV30,TRBJ2-5,TGTGCCTGGAGTGTATCTGGGGGGCCCGGTTGGCGGCAAGAGACCCAGTACTTC,CAWSVSGGPGWRQETQYF
few,-,TRBV5-6,TRBJ2-1,TGTGCCAGCAGCTTGGGGTCTGGAGGGTACAATGAGCAGTTCTTC,CASSLGSGGYNEQFF
-,-,TRBV6-6,TRBJ1-2,TGTGCCAGCAGTTACCCGGGAAATGGCTACACCTTC,CASSYPGNGYTF
-,-,TRBV10-3,TRBJ2-7,TGTGCCATCAGTGATGCCTACGAGCAGTACTTC,CAISDAYEQYF
-,-,TRBV5-1,TRBJ2-1,TGCGCCAGCAGCTCGGACGCTAGCTCCTACAATGAGCAGTTCTTC,CASSSDASSYNEQFF
-,-,TRBV15,TRBJ1-1,TGTGCCACCAGCAGAGACGACAGGATTGACACTGAAGCTTTCTTT,CATSRDDRIDTEAFF
-,-,TRBV5-6,TRBJ1-2,TGTGCCAGCAGCTTCGGCAGCGCCTATGGCTACACCTTC,CASSFGSAYGYTF
-,TRBD2,TRBV29-1,TRBJ2-3,TGCAGCGTTGAAGGAGGCGGGAGACCCACAGATACGCAGTATTTT,CSVEGGGRPTDTQYF
-,-,TRBV20-1,TRBJ1-2,TGCAGTGCTAGAGATTGGAGCGATCCACTAAACTATGGCTACACCTTC,CSARDWSDPLNYGYTF
-,-,TRBV6-2/TRBV6-3,TRBJ2-1,TGTGCCAGCACCTCGGGAGGGGGCCGGAATGAGCAGTTCTTC,CASTSGGGRNEQFF
-,-,TRBV20-1,TRBJ2-7,TGCAGTGCTAGAGATTTCCCTGTGTCCTACGAGCAGTACTTC,CSARDFPVSYEQYF
-,TRBD2,TRBV7-6,TRBJ2-3,TGTGCCAGCAGTTCAACTAGCGGGAGAGATACGCAGTATTTT,CASSSTSGRDTQYF
once,TRBD1,TRBV12-3/TRBV12-4,TRBJ2-5,TGTGCCAGCAGTCACGGGGGACAGGGATATTCGGAGACCCAGTACTTC,CASSHGGQGYSETQYF
-,TRBD2,TRBV15,TRBJ2-5,TGTGCCACCAGCAGAGATCATCAGGGGCTAGCGGGAGTCGGAGAGACCCAGTACTTC,CATSRDHQGLAGVGETQYF
-,-,TRBV27,TRBJ2-1,TGTGCCAGCAGTTCTATCCAGGGCGAGGACAATGAGCAGTTCTTC,CASSSIQGEDNEQFF
-,-,TRBV29-1,TRBJ1-5,TGCAGCGTTGACGGGGGAGAGGGTCAGCCCCAGCATTTT,CSVDGGEGQPQHF
-,TRBD1,TRBV20-1,TRBJ2-1,TGCAGTGCTACGGACAGGGAGGACTACAATGAGCAGTTCTTC,CSATDREDYNEQFF
-,-,TRBV27,TRBJ2-7,TGTGCCAGCAGTTCCGGGACCGCCGGCTACGAGCAGTACTTC,CASSSGTAGYEQYF
-,-,TRBV9,TRBJ2-1,TGTGCCAGCAGCCTTCACGGGACGGATGAGCAGTTCTTC,CASSLHGTDEQFF
-,-,TRBV19,TRBJ1-1,TGTGCCAGTAGTATAGGCAAAGTCCCTTTTGAAGCTTTCTTT,CASSIGKVPFEAFF
-,-,TRBV30,TRBJ2-2,TGTGCCTGGAGTGTACCGAGCGCCGACACCGGGGAGCTGTTTTTT,CAWSVPSADTGELFF
-,TRBD2,TRBV18,TRBJ2-1,TGTGCCAGCTCAATTGAAGCGGGGACTACCTACAATGAGCAGTTCTTC,CASSIEAGTTYNEQFF
-,-,TRBV6-2/TRBV6-3,TRBJ2-7,TGTGCCAGCAGCCCAACTGGACTGGTTGAGCAGTACTTC,CASSPTGLVEQYF
once,-,TRBV13,TRBJ1-5,TGTGCCAGCAGCTTAGGCCGACAGAACAATCAGCCCCAGCATTTT,CASSLGRQNNQPQHF
-,-,TRBV15,TRBJ2-5,TGTGCCACCAGCAGAGCCACCTCGGCATCTGAGGTCGAGACCCAGTACTTC,CATSRATSASEVETQYF
-,-,TRBV28,TRBJ1-5,TGTGCCAGCACCATCCCCGGACCGACTAACTATCAGCCCCAGCATTTT,CASTIPGPTNYQPQHF
-,-,TRBV12-5,TRBJ1-1,TGTGCTAGTGTCTCCCCCGGGGGGGCTGAAGCTTTCTTT,CASVSPGGAEAFF
-,-,TRBV30,TRBJ1-5,TGTGCCTGGAGTTCAGATTCCCATAATCAGCCCCAGCATTTT,CAWSSDSHNQPQHF
-,TRBD2,TRBV29-1,TRBJ2-7,TGCAGCGTTGGGGGGGGGACGTATCCCTACGAGCAGTACTTC,CSVGGGTYPYEQYF
-,-,TRBV28,TRBJ2-3,TGTGCCAGCAGTTTGCTAGCGACGCTACAGGATACGCAGTATTTT,CASSLLATLQDTQYF
-,-,TRBV5-6,TRBJ1-1,TGTGCCAGCAGACTAGCCTCAGGGGCCGTTAAAGCTTTCTTT,CASRLASGAVKAFF
-,-,TRBV12-5,TRBJ1-2,TGTGCTAGTGGTTTGGTACGGGCAGCCCCTATTGGCTACACCTTC,CASGLVRAAPIGYTF
-,-,TRBV27,TRBJ2-7,TGTGCCAGCAGACACGGACTAAGCGGGACATACGAGCAGTACTTC,CASRHGLSGTYEQYF